Below, 15 T cell receptor beta chains from the same sample are listed, as sequenced in a study of T cell responses to AZD1222 COVID-19 vaccine. Some clones are missing from TCRdb's copy, which holds only in-frame ones; the method was immunoSEQ multiplex PCR. The sample includes roughly 70,000 clones, approximately 92% seen only once; the top ten take roughly a tenth. The sample in question was peripheral blood, obtained 28 days after the second AZD1222 dose. The receptors stem from an adult who received the AZD1222 COVID-19 vaccine.

V usage is TRBV4-2 and J usage is TRBJ1-3, with a possible D match to TRBD1 (5 bases). Germline CDR1 is LGHNA and CDR2 is YNFKEQ. Trimming cost V 4 bases and J 3 bases, with 10 bases left between them. This CDR3 has 14 residues. The CDR3, as DNA: TGTGCCAGCAGCCCCTGGGGGGATGGAAACACCATATATTTT. Residues: CASSPWGDGNTIYF.

This clone was observed once. The chain recombines TRBV3-1 (or the pseudogene TRBV3-2) with TRBJ2-5, with unresolved D. With 0 bases removed from V and 5 bases from J, the gap between germline ends came to 16 bases. Per germline, CDR1 LGHDT and CDR2 YNNKEL (reference sequence). The length of the CDR3 is 16 residues. The CDR3 DNA sequence: TGTGCCAGCAGCCAAGATAAGGGTCCGGGTTCGGAGACCCAGTACTTC. It codes for CASSQDKGPGSETQYF.

This clone appeared a single time. This chain links TRBV9 with TRBJ2-4; D is uncertain. The CDR3 runs 15 residues. V was cut by 0 bases and J by 6 bases, with 13 bases left in between. The V gene's germline CDR1 is SGDLS and CDR2 YYNGEE. As DNA, the CDR3 is TGTGCCAGCAGCGTAGAAGGCAGCCCGGGAAACATTCAGTACTTC. Translated: CASSVEGSPGNIQYF.

Notes on this clone: The sample holds other DNA sequences that translate to the same CDR3. This chain uses TRBV12-3 or TRBV12-4 with TRBJ1-5; D is unclear. Trimming took 3 bases from V and 9 from J, leaving 6 bases between them. The CDR3 extends over 11 amino acids. Written as DNA, the CDR3 is TGTGCCAGCAGTTTTGGTGGGCCCCAGCATTTT. Protein sequence: CASSFGGPQHF.

This clone was recorded only once. The rearrangement links TRBV11-3 to TRBJ2-2, with 9 bases identical to TRBD2. In germline, CDR1 is SGHNT, CDR2 YENEEA. The junction had 7 bases not matched to a gene; V was cut back by 3 bases and J by 5 bases. CDR3 length: 16 amino acids. This chain's CDR3 is CASSLGAGGWTGELFF. The CDR3 DNA follows: TGTGCCAGCAGCTTGGGAGCGGGAGGATGGACCGGGGAGCTGTTTTTT.

This sequence joins TRBV3-1 (or the pseudogene TRBV3-2) and TRBJ2-7; D call uncertain. V lost 8 bases and J lost 3, with 8 bases in between. The CDR3 totals 11 residues. The germline gives CDR1 LGHDT, CDR2 YNNKEL (reference sequence). CDR3 in amino acids: CASGVLYEQYF. The CDR3 nucleotides are TGTGCCAGCGGGGTGCTCTACGAGCAGTACTTC.

This clone was counted a single time. This chain joins TRBV5-1 and TRBJ2-1, with 8 bases aligning to TRBD2. Germline V gene sequence: CDR1 SGHRS, CDR2 YFSETQ. J gave up 5 bases and V 1 base, and 17 bases lay outside the gene matches. The length of the CDR3 is 19 residues. The CDR3 here is CASSLRAPGLAGVNNEQFF. The DNA of the CDR3 is TGCGCCAGCAGCTTGCGGGCCCCTGGGCTAGCGGGCGTAAACAATGAGCAGTTCTTC.

This clone appeared once. The DNA for the CDR3 is TGTGCCAGCAGTTACGTAGGGGTGAGCACAGATACGCAGTATTTT. Amino acids: CASSYVGVSTDTQYF. This chain connects TRBV6-5 to TRBJ2-3, with a possible D match to TRBD1 (5 bases). V was clipped by 2 bases and J by 0 bases, with 9 bases between them. Germline V gene lookup returns CDR1 MNHEY and CDR2 SVGAGI. CDR3 length: 15 amino acids.

This sequence joins TRBV6-5 and TRBJ2-2; 7 bases align to TRBD2. Germline CDR1 MNHEY, CDR2 SVGAGI. V gave up 7 bases and J gave up 6 bases; unmatched junction bases: 8. The CDR3 is 14 amino acids. CDR3 coding DNA: TGTGCCAGCACCAACGGACTAGTCCCCGGGGAGCTGTTTTTT. Encoded protein: CASTNGLVPGELFF.

The chain employs TRBV6-5 and TRBJ2-1; no reliable D call. The CDR3 consists of 15 residues. V lost 6 bases and J 2 bases, leaving 14 bases between the germline ends. Germline assignment: CDR1 MNHEY and CDR2 SVGAGI. In DNA form, the CDR3 reads TGTGCCAGCAGACCTGTAGCCGACCCCTACAATGAGCAGTTCTTC. This translates into CASRPVADPYNEQFF.

This clone was recorded a few times. The gene calls are TRBV28 and TRBJ1-5; TRBD1 matches at 7 bases. CDR3 length: 16 residues. The junction had 6 bases not matched to a gene; V was cut back by 1 base and J by 3 bases. Germline V gives CDR1 MDHEN, CDR2 SYDVKM. The CDR3 bases are TGTGCCAGCAGTTTATACAGGGGCGAGGACAATCAGCCCCAGCATTTT. This encodes CASSLYRGEDNQPQHF. Using reference TRBV28 and TRBJ1-5 for the parts outside the CDR3, the full variable domain is DVKVTQSSRYLVKRTGEKVFLECVQDMDHENMFWYRQDPGLGLRLIYFSYDVKMKEKGDIPEGYSVSREKKERFSLILESASTNQTSMYLCASSLYRGEDNQPQHFGDGTRLSIL.

V gene TRBV5-1 combines with J gene TRBJ2-3; TRBD2 aligns across 8 bases. The CDR3 is 17 residues long. V shed 4 bases and J 3 bases; nucleotides not matched to a gene: 13. Germline assignment: CDR1 SGHRS and CDR2 YFSETQ. In nucleotides, the CDR3 is TGCGCCAGCAGCCCGGGTATTACTAGCGGCAGAACAGATACGCAGTATTTT. Translating gives CASSPGITSGRTDTQYF.

This chain joins TRBV24-1 and TRBJ1-4; D unclear. Germline V gives CDR1 KGHDR, CDR2 SFDVKD. The CDR3 is 15 amino acids. V was clipped by 4 bases and J by 6 bases, with 14 bases between them. The CDR3 is CATSDPTSGYEKLFF. The CDR3 DNA follows: TGTGCCACCAGTGACCCGACGTCGGGATATGAAAAACTGTTTTTT.

The rearrangement joins TRBV19 to TRBJ2-5; maybe TRBD2 (7 bases). The CDR3 totals 15 residues. Germline V gene lookup returns CDR1 LNHDA and CDR2 SQIVND (reference sequence). V was cut by 3 bases and J by 9 bases, with 20 bases left in between. This CDR3 is CASSIGLGGGGAQYF. Written as DNA, the CDR3 is TGTGCCAGTAGTATCGGGCTAGGAGGAGGGGGGGCCCAGTACTTC.

The genes are TRBV5-4 and TRBJ1-1, with D uncertain. V was pared by 0 bases and J by 0 bases, with 12 bases between. The CDR3 has 16 amino acids. Germline V gene lookup returns CDR1 SGHNT and CDR2 YYREEE (reference sequence). The DNA for the CDR3 is TGTGCCAGCAGCTTGGATCCCTTATCCATGAACACTGAAGCTTTCTTT. Translated, it gives CASSLDPLSMNTEAFF.